What follows are 11 T cell receptor beta chains derived from one specimen sequenced in a study of T cell repertoires in cytomegalovirus infection. Their antigens remain unidentified. TCRdb processed the reads anew with MiXCR; each CDR3 protein has one entry. The table lists under 500,000 distinct CDR3 sequences, about 42% of them singletons, with about 41% in the top ten. The sequenced sample was cultured PBMCs, obtained from culture after CMV antigen stimulation. These receptors all stem from a human donor in good health (CMV status not recorded). Some clones in this sample may be carry-over from other donors' samples.

This clonotype occurred a few times. This chain joins TRBV28 and TRBJ2-3; D assignment may be TRBD1 or TRBD2 (5 bases each). Trimming cost V 6 bases and J 2 bases, with 12 bases left between them. The CDR3 loop spans 14 amino acids. From germline, CDR1 is MDHEN and CDR2 SYDVKM. For the CDR3, the DNA is TGTGCCAGCAGGTGGGACCCTTCCACAGATACGCAGTATTTT. Protein sequence: CASRWDPSTDTQYF.

The gene calls are TRBV7-6 and TRBJ1-4; 7 nucleotides line up with TRBD1. The trim removed 3 bases at V and 8 bases at J, leaving 9 bases unmatched. Germline V gene lookup returns CDR1 SGHVS and CDR2 FNYEAQ. The CDR3 length is 15 residues. This CDR3 reads CASSLNKGANEKLFF. The CDR3 DNA sequence: TGTGCCAGCAGCTTGAATAAGGGGGCAAACGAAAAACTGTTTTTT.

The chain employs TRBV6-2 or TRBV6-3 and TRBJ2-2; D unresolved. The length of the CDR3 is 14 residues. Looked up from germline, CDR1 is MNHEY and CDR2 is SVGEGT. Trimming stripped 7 bases from V and 1 base from J, with 10 bases between. Written as DNA, the CDR3 is TGTGCCAGCACTCGGCACGAGAACACCGGGGAGCTGTTTTTT. Its translation is CASTRHENTGELFF.

J is TRBJ2-1 and V is TRBV29-1; TRBD2 matches 7 bases. The germline V gene encodes CDR1 SQVTM and CDR2 ANQGSEA. Trimming removed 8 bases from V and 4 bases from J; junction bases left unmatched: 11. CDR3 size: 14 residues. The CDR3 is CSWGELAQYNEQFF. CDR3 sequence (DNA): TGCAGCTGGGGAGAACTAGCGCAATACAATGAGCAGTTCTTC.

This clonotype occurred a few times. The chain couples TRBV12-3 or TRBV12-4 to TRBJ1-1; 8 nucleotides match TRBD1. Trimming at V came to 3 bases and at J to 0 bases, leaving 9 bases not matched to a gene. The CDR3 has 17 amino acids. CDR3 bases: TGTGCCAGCAGTTTCCAGGGGGCGAGTAATATGAACACTGAAGCTTTCTTT. It yields the protein CASSFQGASNMNTEAFF.

V gene TRBV7-2 combines with J gene TRBJ2-3, with D perhaps matching TRBD2 (6 bases). CDR1 is SGHTA and CDR2 is FQGNSA in the germline V gene. The CDR3 is made up of 12 amino acids. Trimming took 5 bases from V and 8 from J, leaving 11 bases between them. The CDR3: CASSPGVSTQYF. Written as DNA, the CDR3 is TGTGCCAGCAGCCCGGGAGTGAGTACGCAGTATTTT.

V gene TRBV3-1 combines with J gene TRBJ2-7; 8 bases are a match to TRBD2. CDR1 is LGHDT, CDR2 YNNKEL, per germline (reference sequence). V lost 0 bases to trimming and J lost 3 bases; unmatched junction nucleotides: 7. The CDR3 covers 16 residues. CDR3 nucleotide sequence: TGTGCCAGCAGCCAAGACCTGGGACTAGGGATCTACGAGCAGTACTTC. Amino acids: CASSQDLGLGIYEQYF.

This sequence joins TRBV6-6 and TRBJ2-2, with D perhaps given as TRBD1 or TRBD2 (5 bases each). In germline, CDR1 is MNHNY, CDR2 SVGAGI (reference sequence). The CDR3 loop spans 16 amino acids. V gave up 7 bases and J gave up 3 bases, with 18 bases separating them. The CDR3 reads CASKPLFGADTGELFF. The CDR3 DNA follows: TGTGCCAGCAAGCCACTGTTCGGGGCGGACACCGGGGAGCTGTTTTTT.

This clonotype has only one observation. The chain is built from TRBV6-1 and TRBJ2-4, with 9 bases aligning to TRBD1. CDR3 length: 14 residues. J lost 6 bases, V lost 5 bases, and 5 bases had no gene match. The V gene's germline CDR1 is MNHNS and CDR2 SASEGT. The CDR3 region is CASSLGQGLNIQYF. CDR3 sequence (DNA): TGTGCCAGCAGTCTGGGACAGGGCTTAAACATTCAGTACTTC.

This clonotype was found a few times. V is TRBV12-3 or TRBV12-4 and J is TRBJ2-6; 7 nucleotides align to TRBD1. This CDR3 has 20 amino acids. V trimming: 7 bases; J trimming: 0 bases; junction bases outside the gene matches: 18. The CDR3 DNA sequence: TGTGCCAGCACACTCCGGGACAGTACCCATCTCCGCTCTGGGGCCAACGTCCTGACTTTC. Its translation is CASTLRDSTHLRSGANVLTF.

This sequence joins TRBV10-3 and TRBJ1-2; 8 nucleotides agree with TRBD1. The germline V gene encodes CDR1 ENHRY and CDR2 SYGVKD. Trimming cost V 7 bases and J 8 bases; bases outside gene matches: 12. The CDR3 covers 14 residues. CDR3 residues: CAINGDRGAGGYTF. The CDR3 nucleotides are TGTGCCATCAATGGAGACAGGGGTGCTGGCGGCTACACCTTC.